This TCR beta chain was sequenced during a study of CD8+CD57+ T cells in acquired aplastic anemia. Study-level background: Mean DNA quantity obtained from sorted CD4+ and CD8+ cells was around 2.9 ug. Regarding the study as a whole: Around 30 was the count of CD8+ CDR3 sequences that patients shared with controls.

It was genomic DNA that served as the template for profiling TCR beta VDJ and CDR3. Each CDR3 protein is one row after TCRdb ran MiXCR on the reads. The sample shows hundreds of thousands of distinct CDR3 sequences, around 30% of them seen only once. Patients chosen for sequencing had CD8+CD57+ cells that had expanded, as shown by flow cytometry. The cohort consisted entirely of patients having severe acquired aplastic anemia. Comments on this clonotype: Antigen specificity is unknown. The junction departs from germline at one end; a sequencing error may be responsible.

The CDR3 loop spans 15 amino acids. Germline V gene sequence: CDR1 SGHTA, CDR2 FQGNSA. The chain links TRBV7-2 to TRBJ1-1; 9 bases agree with TRBD1. The clonotype was recovered from a human donor with aplastic anemia. Material for sequencing was sorted CD4+, CD8+, or CD8+CD57+ T cells (not recorded which) from PBMCs. CDR3 sequence: CASSFAGQGNTEAFF. The DNA of the CDR3 is TGCGCCAGCAGCTTCGCGGGACAGGGAAACACTGAAGCTTTCTTT.